The present entry profiles one T cell receptor (beta chain) with its context. This entry is derived from a study of T cell changes during pregnancy in multiple sclerosis. CDR3 size: 17 residues. The ends lost 3 bases at V and 0 bases at J; junction bases unmatched: 4. CDR1 and CDR2 from the germline V gene are MNHEY and SMNVEV (reference sequence). Sequenced by immunoSEQ multiplex PCR; TCRdb stores in-frame clones only, minus some. The sample holds approximately 79,000 clones; 85% to 95% are singletons and the top ten take approximately 0.75%. This specimen was peripheral blood, taken in the second trimester of pregnancy. The sequence came from a female donor in good health, enrolled as a control in a pregnancy study. The gene calls are TRBV27 and TRBJ1-4, with 10 bases lining up with TRBD1. This CDR3 is CASSFSGTGATNEKLFF. The CDR3 DNA sequence: TGTGCCAGCAGTTTCTCCGGGACAGGGGCAACTAATGAAAAACTGTTTTTT. Looking up the rest from reference TRBV27 and TRBJ1-4 gives the full variable domain: EAQVTQNPRYLITVTGKKLTVTCSQNMNHEYMSWYRQDPGLGLRQIYYSMNVEVTDKGDVPEGYKVSRKEKRNFPLILESPSPNQTSLYFCASSFSGTGATNEKLFFGSGTQLSVL.